This passage covers 30 T cell receptor beta chains from one sample sequenced in a study of blood T cell repertoires in COVID-19. The assay was immunoSEQ multiplex PCR, and TCRdb's table has in-frame clones only and misses some. This sample yields some 530,000 clones, of which about 85% are seen a single time; 8% to 9.5% belongs to the top ten. The source material was PBMCs or T cells enriched from blood (not recorded which). The receptors derive from a woman aged 60-75 years who had recovered from COVID-19.

In this sample, this clone turned up a few times. At one end, the junction sequence differs from germline, possibly due to a read error. The rearrangement links TRBV19 to TRBJ1-4; no firm D call. The V gene's germline CDR1 is LNHDA and CDR2 SQIVND (reference sequence). CDR3 size: 14 residues. This CDR3 reads CASRHRDPNENLFF. CDR3 nucleotide sequence: TGTGCCAGTCGACACAGAGACCCTAATGAAAACCTGTTTTTT.

The V call is TRBV11-2, the J call TRBJ2-7; a possible D gene is TRBD2 (5 bases). The ends were cut back, 4 bases at V and 6 bases at J, with 16 bases in the middle. The V gene's germline CDR1 is SGHAT and CDR2 FQNNGV. This CDR3 contains 14 residues. CDR3 DNA sequence: TGTGCCAGCAGCTCCGGAGGAATAGGTGGCGAGCAGTACGTC. It encodes CASSSGGIGGEQYV.

This chain connects TRBV10-3 to TRBJ1-3, with D possibly TRBD1 on 6 matching bases. Germline V gene data show CDR1 as ENHRY and CDR2 as SYGVKD. Trimming removed 2 bases at V and 3 bases at J, with 17 bases between. The CDR3 has 17 amino acids. CDR3 residues: CAISENTQGLVGNTIYF. The CDR3 DNA is TGTGCCATCAGTGAGAATACACAGGGTCTGGTTGGAAACACCATATATTTT.

The V call is TRBV7-9, the J call TRBJ1-6; 10 nucleotides line up with TRBD1. This CDR3 comprises 15 residues. V was clipped by 5 bases and J by 8 bases; unmatched bases: 6. Per germline, CDR1 SEHNR and CDR2 FQNEAQ (reference sequence). The CDR3 DNA reads as TGTGCCAGCAGCCCCAGGGACAGGGGATATTCACCCCTCCACTTT. This gives the protein CASSPRDRGYSPLHF.

This clone was observed once. This sequence joins TRBV5-1 and TRBJ2-5; possibly TRBD2 for D (5 bases). The CDR3 contains 15 residues. Per the germline V gene, CDR1 is SGHRS and CDR2 is YFSETQ. The V end was cut by 0 bases, the J end by 1 base, with 10 bases between. The CDR3 loop reads CASSLGLAGQETQYF. The CDR3 bases are TGCGCCAGCAGCTTGGGGCTAGCAGGCCAAGAGACCCAGTACTTC. The variable domain in full, completed from reference TRBV5-1 and TRBJ2-5, reads KAGVTQTPRYLIKTRGQQVTLSCSPISGHRSVSWYQQTPGQGLQFLFEYFSETQRNKGNFPGRFSGRQFSNSRSEMNVSTLELGDSALYLCASSLGLAGQETQYFGPGTRLLVL.

The rearrangement joins TRBV29-1 to TRBJ1-1; D remains ambiguous. Trimming pared 7 bases from V and 1 base from J, leaving 7 bases between. The CDR3 is made up of 11 amino acids. The germline V gene has CDR1 SQVTM and CDR2 ANQGSEA. Written as DNA, the CDR3 is TGCAGCGCCCAGGCGAACACTGAAGCTTTCTTT. Translated, it gives CSAQANTEAFF.

On this clone: The identical CDR3 is also encoded by other nucleotide sequences in the sample. The chain employs TRBV2 and TRBJ2-7; D is undetermined. The germline CDR1 and CDR2 sequences are SNHLY and FYNNEI. The ends were cut back, 4 bases at V and 1 base at J, with 2 bases in the middle. The CDR3 covers 11 residues. CDR3 sequence: CASSASYEQYF. In DNA form, the CDR3 reads TGTGCCAGCAGTGCTTCCTACGAGCAGTACTTC.

The chain links TRBV10-3 to TRBJ1-2; no clear D gene. The CDR3 runs 13 residues. With 4 bases removed from V and 2 bases from J, the gap between germline ends came to 8 bases. Germline values: CDR1 ENHRY, CDR2 SYGVKD. Written as DNA, the CDR3 is TGTGCCATCAGTGGGTCGGAGAACTATGGCTACACCTTC. Translation: CAISGSENYGYTF.

The genes are TRBV21-1 and TRBJ2-7; the table calls TRBD2, which could not be checked here. TRBV21-1 is listed as a pseudogene. CDR3 size: 17 residues. CDR3 region: CASKVSGGPASSYEQYV. CDR3 coding DNA: TGTGCCAGCAAGGTGTCGGGGGGGCCCGCCAGCTCCTACGAGCAGTACGTC.

This rearrangement joins TRBV5-1 to TRBJ2-3; D unclear. CDR1 SGHRS and CDR2 YFSETQ come from the germline V gene. The V end lost 4 bases, the J end lost 0 bases, and 12 bases lay between the germline ends. CDR3 length equals 15 residues. Written as DNA, the CDR3 is TGCGCCAGCAGCCTGCGTTCCAAGAGCACAGATACGCAGTATTTT. Protein product: CASSLRSKSTDTQYF.

This clone was found once. The rearrangement uses TRBV5-4 and TRBJ2-3, with 8 bases aligning to TRBD1. J gave up 2 bases and V 2 bases, and 4 bases lay outside the gene matches. Germline-derived CDR1 and CDR2 are SGHNT and YYREEE (reference sequence). This CDR3 is built from 15 residues. In nucleotides, the CDR3 is TGTGCCAGCAGCTTCGGACAGGGTAACACAGATACGCAGTATTTT. It translates to CASSFGQGNTDTQYF.

This CDR3 reads CASSLGGIGYQETQYF. As DNA, the CDR3 is TGCGCCAGCAGCTTGGGCGGCATTGGGTACCAAGAGACCCAGTACTTC. The chain uses TRBV5-1 and TRBJ2-5; no clear D. Germline CDR1 and CDR2: SGHRS and YFSETQ. The V and J ends lost 0 bases and 0 bases respectively, with 12 bases between them. The length of the CDR3 is 16 residues.

This clone was counted only a few times. This sample includes further DNA sequences coding for the same CDR3. The V gene is TRBV12-3 or TRBV12-4, the J gene TRBJ1-1; the D gene is possibly TRBD1 (5 bases). V was pared by 2 bases and J by 2 bases, with 6 bases between. This CDR3 has 13 residues. CDR3 sequence: CASSLQGNTEAFF. The CDR3 coding sequence is TGTGCCAGCAGTTTACAGGGTAACACTGAAGCTTTCTTT.

DNA of the CDR3: TGTGCCAGCTCACCATGGACAGGGCACACTGAAGCTTTCTTT. Protein product: CASSPWTGHTEAFF. This rearrangement joins TRBV18 to TRBJ1-1; 8 nucleotides align to TRBD1. Germline-derived CDR1 and CDR2 are KGHSH and LQKENI. The junction had 2 bases not matched to a gene; V was cut back by 2 bases and J by 3 bases. The CDR3 extends over 14 amino acids.

The chain recombines TRBV28 with TRBJ1-1; 7 positions agree with TRBD1. The CDR3 extends over 13 amino acids. CDR1 and CDR2 (germline): MDHEN, SYDVKM. V lost 2 bases, J lost 8 bases, and 5 bases stayed unmatched. This CDR3 reads CASSLPDRAEAFF. The DNA for the CDR3 is TGTGCCAGCAGTTTACCTGACAGGGCCGAAGCTTTCTTT. Variable domain in full (rest from reference TRBV28 and TRBJ1-1): DVKVTQSSRYLVKRTGEKVFLECVQDMDHENMFWYRQDPGLGLRLIYFSYDVKMKEKGDIPEGYSVSREKKERFSLILESASTNQTSMYLCASSLPDRAEAFFGQGTRLTVV.

The chain combines TRBV4-2 with TRBJ2-3, with TRBD2 matching 15 bases. CDR1 is LGHNA, CDR2 YNFKEQ, per germline. Trimming removed 2 bases from V and 6 bases from J; junction bases left unmatched: 9. This CDR3 region has 18 residues. CDR3: CASSQTPGLAGGRDTQYF. In nucleotides, the CDR3 is TGTGCCAGCAGCCAAACTCCGGGACTAGCGGGGGGTAGGGATACGCAGTATTTT.

The chain combines TRBV5-5 with TRBJ2-7; possibly TRBD2 for D (5 bases). Trimming pared 7 bases from V and 2 bases from J, leaving 16 bases between. This CDR3 spans 14 amino acids. Germline CDR1 reads SGHKS; CDR2 reads YYEKEE (reference sequence). CDR3 protein: CASLSRGTTYEQYV. The CDR3, as DNA: TGTGCCAGCCTTTCACGGGGTACGACCTACGAGCAGTACGTC.

The chain links TRBV27 to TRBJ2-5, with TRBD1 identical over 7 bases. V was clipped by 5 bases and J by 4 bases; unmatched bases: 4. Germline-derived CDR1 and CDR2 are MNHEY and SMNVEV (reference sequence). The CDR3 contains 13 residues. CDR3 protein: CASSIGQVETQYF. In DNA, the CDR3 is TGTGCCAGCAGTATCGGACAGGTAGAGACCCAGTACTTC.

The chain recombines TRBV4-1 with TRBJ2-7, with TRBD2 matching 7 bases. Germline values: CDR1 MGHRA, CDR2 YSYEKL. J was trimmed by 2 bases and V by 1 base; bases with no gene match: 5. The CDR3 is 15 amino acids. The CDR3 loop reads CASSQGGGLTYEQYF. The DNA of the CDR3 is TGCGCCAGCAGCCAAGGCGGGGGATTGACCTACGAGCAGTACTTC.

The J gene is TRBJ1-2, the V gene TRBV6-5; D perhaps matches TRBD1 (6 bases). This CDR3 spans 14 amino acids. Germline V gene sequence: CDR1 MNHEY, CDR2 SVGAGI. Trimming shortened V by 4 bases and J by 3 bases, and 12 bases separated the two germline ends. The CDR3 region is CASSSRGLDYGYTF. The CDR3 region has the DNA TGTGCCAGCAGTTCCAGGGGCCTCGACTATGGCTACACCTTC.

The V and J genes are TRBV18 and TRBJ2-5; unclear D gene. Germline lookup yields CDR1 KGHSH and CDR2 LQKENI. The CDR3 has 14 amino acids. Trimming pared 1 base from V and 2 bases from J, leaving 8 bases between. The CDR3 bases are TGTGCCAGCTCACCACTACGGGTTCAAGAGACCCAGTACTTC. This encodes CASSPLRVQETQYF.

This sequence joins TRBV5-5 and TRBJ1-1; TRBD1 agrees at 8 bases. The junction had 6 bases not matched to a gene; V was cut back by 2 bases and J by 12 bases. Germline loops: CDR1 SGHKS, CDR2 YYEKEE (reference sequence). This CDR3 spans 12 amino acids. CDR3 residues: CASSFLDRETFF. The CDR3 DNA follows: TGTGCCAGCAGCTTTCTGGACAGGGAAACTTTCTTT.

The chain combines TRBV4-1 with TRBJ1-5, with 7 bases that match TRBD1. With V trimmed by 5 bases and J by 1 base, 8 bases remained unmatched. The CDR3 length is 16 residues. Germline V CDR1 and CDR2: MGHRA, YSYEKL. The CDR3 is CASSSTQGVSNQPQHF. CDR3 sequence (DNA): TGCGCCAGCAGCTCAACCCAGGGGGTGAGCAATCAGCCCCAGCATTTT.

The V gene is TRBV11-2, the J gene TRBJ2-2; 11 positions agree with TRBD1. The CDR3 is made up of 14 amino acids. CDR1 and CDR2 (germline): SGHAT, FQNNGV. With 9 bases clipped from V and 6 bases from J, the junction kept 6 bases outside the gene matches. CDR3 protein: CASPDRGRAGELFF. As DNA, the CDR3 is TGTGCCAGTCCGGACAGGGGGCGCGCCGGGGAGCTGTTTTTT.

This sequence joins TRBV10-3 and TRBJ2-1; 9 bases match TRBD1. From germline, CDR1 is ENHRY and CDR2 SYGVKD. Trimming removed 10 bases from V and 5 bases from J; junction bases left unmatched: 9. The CDR3 spans 14 residues. In DNA form, the CDR3 reads TGTGCCACCCGCAGGGGACAGGGAGACAATGAGCAGTTCTTC. Its translation: CATRRGQGDNEQFF.

The chain has TRBV2 and TRBJ2-3; 10 bases fit TRBD2. Germline V gives CDR1 SNHLY, CDR2 FYNNEI. The length of the CDR3 is 15 residues. V gave up 3 bases and J gave up 6 bases; unmatched junction bases: 6. The CDR3 DNA sequence: TGTGCCAGCAGTGATCCTAGCGGGGGATGGGATACGCAGTATTTT. Protein: CASSDPSGGWDTQYF.

The chain employs TRBV7-9 and TRBJ2-4, with a possible D match to TRBD2 (6 bases). Germline V gene data show CDR1 as SEHNR and CDR2 as FQNEAQ (reference sequence). Trimming removed 2 bases from V and 0 bases from J, with 17 bases in between. The CDR3 has 18 amino acids. The CDR3, as DNA: TGTGCCAGCAGCTTATCTCCGGGTGAGGGAGGAGCCAAAAACATTCAGTACTTC. Translating gives CASSLSPGEGGAKNIQYF.

This clone has more than one count but fewer than ten. The J gene is TRBJ1-1, the V gene TRBV23-1, with D perhaps matching TRBD1 (6 bases). TRBV23-1 falls under the ORF class, with uncertain function. V dropped 2 bases and J dropped 1 base, with 17 bases sitting between them. There are 17 residues in the CDR3. CDR3 in DNA: TGCGCCAGCAGTCAACTCACACAGGGCCGGGCGAACACTGAAGCTTTCTTT. Translation: CASSQLTQGRANTEAFF.

This clone was seen only a few times. The chain has TRBV2 and TRBJ1-5, with D hard to call. The germline V gene encodes CDR1 SNHLY and CDR2 FYNNEI. The CDR3 runs 14 residues. V shed 8 bases and J shed 1 base, with 12 bases lying between them. CDR3 loop: CASRAHGSNQPQHF. The CDR3 DNA sequence: TGTGCCAGCCGAGCCCACGGGAGCAATCAGCCCCAGCATTTT. Full variable domain (outside the CDR3, taken from reference TRBV2 and TRBJ1-5): EPEVTQTPSHQVTQMGQEVILRCVPISNHLYFYWYRQILGQKVEFLVSFYNNEISEKSEIFDDQFSVERPDGSNFTLKIRSTKLEDSAMYFCASRAHGSNQPQHFGDGTRLSIL.

V and J are TRBV4-1 and TRBJ2-4; no clear D. V was shortened by 2 bases and J by 0 bases, with 5 bases between the two germline ends. The CDR3 has 14 residues. Germline CDR1 is MGHRA and CDR2 is YSYEKL. The CDR3 here is CASSQPLAKNIQYF. CDR3 nucleotide sequence: TGCGCCAGCAGCCAACCCCTAGCCAAAAACATTCAGTACTTC.